A selection of T cell receptor beta chains follows, all from one sample in a study of identical twins. TCRdb called the 5' RACE reads again in MiXCR, with one record for every CDR3 protein. The sample lists some 710,000 distinct CDR3 sequences, over 5% seen once, with under 2% in the top ten. What was sequenced was naive T cells sorted from blood. These receptors all come from a man between 18 and 29 years old in good health. The CDR3 runs from the conserved cysteine through the conserved F or W. Each record gives: J gene, clone size, D gene, V gene, CDR3 protein, CDR3 DNA. The D gene is left open where the match is weak. Clone size is stated in some rows and not others, as once, few, many or a class when expanded.

TRBJ2-2	many	NA	TRBV5-4	CASSLDSGGGELFF	TGTGCCAGCAGCTTAGATAGCGGAGGCGGGGAGCTGTTTTTT
TRBJ2-1	many	NA	TRBV10-3	CANRGSREQFF	TGTGCCAATAGGGGCTCCCGGGAGCAGTTCTTC
TRBJ2-7	few	TRBD1	TRBV15	CATSRTPGQSSYEQYF	TGTGCCACCAGCAGAACTCCGGGACAGAGCTCCTACGAGCAGTACTTC
TRBJ2-5	many	TRBD1	TRBV24-1	CATSDSGQGQETQYF	TGTGCCACCAGTGATTCAGGACAGGGCCAAGAGACCCAGTACTTC
TRBJ2-2	many	NA	TRBV12-3/TRBV12-4	CASSPQLETGELFF	TGTGCCAGCAGTCCCCAGCTTGAGACCGGGGAGCTGTTTTTT
TRBJ2-1	many	NA	TRBV28	CASSPPHRPEQFF	TGTGCCAGCAGCCCCCCCCACAGGCCCGAGCAGTTCTTC
TRBJ2-2	many	NA	TRBV20-1	CSARVVGGGHTGELFF	TGCAGTGCTAGGGTCGTAGGGGGGGGACACACCGGGGAGCTGTTTTTT
TRBJ1-2	many	NA	TRBV9	CASSVESEGYTF	TGTGCCAGCAGCGTAGAATCAGAAGGCTACACCTTC
TRBJ2-7	many	NA	TRBV28	CASSLNEQYF	TGTGCCAGCAGTTTAAACGAGCAGTACTTC
TRBJ2-1	NA	TRBD2	TRBV4-2	CASSPRLTTSGSGDEQFF	TGTGCCAGCAGCCCCCGCCTGACTACTAGCGGGAGTGGCGATGAGCAGTTCTTC
TRBJ1-6	NA	TRBD1	TRBV12-3/TRBV12-4	CASSPTGGNSPLHF	TGTGCCAGCAGTCCGACAGGGGGTAATTCACCCCTCCACTTT
TRBJ2-1	many	NA	TRBV12-3/TRBV12-4	CASKDGPVELNEQFF	TGTGCCAGCAAAGATGGCCCAGTTGAATTGAATGAGCAGTTCTTC
TRBJ2-2	few	NA	TRBV5-1	CASSPLVEVRELFF	TGCGCCAGCAGCCCACTAGTGGAGGTCCGGGAGCTGTTTTTT
TRBJ1-5	many	TRBD1	TRBV6-2/TRBV6-3	CASSVPSKQGDSNQPQHF	TGTGCCAGCAGTGTCCCCTCCAAACAGGGGGATAGCAATCAGCCCCAGCATTTT
TRBJ2-7	few	NA	TRBV28	CASSLTGTGEQYF	TGTGCCAGCAGTTTAACAGGGACGGGCGAGCAGTACTTC
TRBJ1-3	few	TRBD1	TRBV6-1	CASIGQGAFGNTIYF	TGTGCCAGCATCGGACAGGGGGCATTTGGAAACACCATATATTTT
TRBJ2-1	many	TRBD1	TRBV6-1	CASRGTGTLNEQFF	TGTGCCAGCAGGGGGACAGGGACGTTGAATGAGCAGTTCTTC
TRBJ2-1	NA	NA	TRBV20-1	CSARDPRRELTYNEQFF	TGCAGTGCTAGAGATCCGAGAAGGGAACTTACCTACAATGAGCAGTTCTTC
TRBJ1-2	many	NA	TRBV10-3	CAISAQGIHGYTF	TGTGCCATCAGCGCACAGGGCATCCACGGCTACACCTTC
TRBJ2-2	few	NA	TRBV5-4	CATFRRKETPNTGELFF	TGTGCCACCTTCCGACGAAAGGAGACACCGAACACCGGGGAGCTGTTTTTT
TRBJ2-3	many	TRBD1	TRBV18	CASSRTGVAVTDTQYF	TGTGCCAGCTCGCGGACAGGGGTAGCGGTCACAGATACGCAGTATTTT
TRBJ2-5	NA	NA	TRBV6-2/TRBV6-3	CASSRTDPAIMRETQYF	TGTGCCAGCAGTCGGACCGACCCGGCCATTATGCGAGAGACCCAGTACTTC
TRBJ1-1	NA	NA	TRBV4-2	CASSQVRAQAFF	TGTGCCAGCAGCCAAGTCAGGGCTCAAGCTTTCTTT
TRBJ1-3	few	NA	TRBV20-1	CSARAYSGNTIYF	TGCAGTGCTAGAGCCTACAGTGGAAACACCATATATTTT
TRBJ2-1	many	NA	TRBV11-2	CASSLDLLTARPNEQFF	TGTGCCAGCAGCTTAGATCTACTGACAGCAAGGCCCAATGAGCAGTTCTTC
TRBJ2-1	many	TRBD2	TRBV5-1	CASSFSGTKTNEQFF	TGCGCCAGCAGCTTTAGCGGGACCAAAACCAATGAGCAGTTCTTC
TRBJ2-3	NA	TRBD2	TRBV6-5	CASSLLGLAGGDTQYF	TGTGCCAGCAGTCTCCTCGGGCTAGCGGGAGGAGATACGCAGTATTTT
TRBJ1-4	many	TRBD1	TRBV6-1	CASSDTGGVEKLFF	TGTGCCAGCAGTGATACAGGGGGAGTTGAAAAACTGTTTTTT
TRBJ2-1	many	NA	TRBV5-1	CASSLAQGSWNEQFF	TGCGCCAGCAGCTTGGCCCAGGGCTCCTGGAATGAGCAGTTCTTC
TRBJ2-3	many	NA	TRBV6-5	CASSYSPAFASTDTQYF	TGTGCCAGCAGTTACTCCCCGGCATTTGCTAGCACAGATACGCAGTATTTT
TRBJ1-2	few	NA	TRBV3-1	CASSQDLLRGYTF	TGTGCCAGCAGCCAAGATCTTCTACGCGGCTACACCTTC
TRBJ2-3	many	NA	TRBV5-1	CATTASGLRTDTQYF	TGCGCCACCACGGCTTCGGGACTTCGCACAGATACGCAGTATTTT
TRBJ2-3	many	TRBD1	TRBV4-1	CASSQFPGQSTDTQYF	TGCGCCAGCAGTCAATTCCCGGGACAGAGCACAGATACGCAGTATTTT
TRBJ1-2	NA	NA	TRBV11-2	CASSSVRGGNTYGYTF	TGTGCCAGCAGCTCAGTCCGCGGGGGAAATACGTATGGCTACACCTTC
TRBJ1-6	many	TRBD1	TRBV27	CASSLETGALLAGNSPLHF	TGTGCCAGCAGTCTGGAGACAGGGGCTCTCTTAGCGGGGAATTCACCCCTCCACTTT
TRBJ2-5	NA	TRBD2	TRBV3-1	CASSQISGSAETQYF	TGTGCCAGCAGCCAGATTAGCGGGAGTGCGGAGACCCAGTACTTC
TRBJ2-3	many	TRBD2	TRBV7-9	CASSLAGLADNTDTQYF	TGTGCCAGCAGCTTAGCAGGACTAGCGGACAACACAGATACGCAGTATTTT
TRBJ2-2	NA	TRBD2	TRBV11-2	CASSPGLARGPRELFF	TGTGCCAGCAGCCCAGGACTAGCTAGGGGCCCCCGGGAGCTGTTTTTT
TRBJ1-1	NA	NA	TRBV18	CASSTGRGARTEAFF	TGTGCCAGCTCGACGGGTCGGGGGGCGCGTACTGAAGCTTTCTTT
TRBJ2-5	many	NA	TRBV6-2/TRBV6-3	CASTLHPPDGETQYF	TGTGCCAGCACCTTGCATCCCCCGGACGGGGAGACCCAGTACTTC
TRBJ1-3	many	NA	TRBV7-6	CASSLEGFGNTIYF	TGTGCCAGCAGCTTAGAAGGGTTCGGAAACACCATATATTTT
TRBJ2-7	many	TRBD2	TRBV5-6	CASSPGTSGNLYTYEQYF	TGTGCCAGCAGCCCCGGGACTAGCGGGAACCTCTATACCTACGAGCAGTACTTC
TRBJ2-7	many	TRBD1	TRBV6-5	CASSSVGQGAYEQYF	TGTGCCAGCAGTTCCGTTGGACAGGGGGCTTACGAGCAGTACTTC
TRBJ2-1	NA	TRBD2	TRBV7-6	CASSRWGGSPVEQFF	TGTGCCAGCAGCCGGTGGGGCGGGAGTCCTGTCGAGCAGTTCTTC
TRBJ2-1	many	TRBD2	TRBV12-3/TRBV12-4	CASSLSIAGEDEQFF	TGTGCCAGCAGTTTATCAATAGCGGGAGAGGATGAGCAGTTCTTC
TRBJ1-3	NA	NA	TRBV5-1	CASSRGGAAATGNTIYF	TGCGCCAGCAGCCGTGGCGGGGCAGCTGCGACTGGAAACACCATATATTTT
TRBJ2-7	NA	NA	TRBV7-2	CASSSGWGGGEQYF	TGTGCCAGCAGCTCCGGATGGGGAGGGGGCGAGCAGTACTTC
TRBJ1-2	NA	NA	TRBV27	CASSLSGWGAGRYGYTF	TGTGCCAGCAGTTTATCTGGGTGGGGGGCCGGAAGGTATGGCTACACCTTC
TRBJ2-7	few	TRBD2	TRBV20-1	CSAAGLAGNYEQYF	TGCAGTGCCGCGGGACTAGCGGGAAACTACGAGCAGTACTTC
TRBJ2-1	NA	TRBD2	TRBV20-1	CSAHRVGGRLAGAEQFF	TGCAGTGCCCACCGAGTGGGGGGCCGGCTAGCGGGAGCAGAGCAGTTCTTC
TRBJ2-1	few	NA	TRBV6-2/TRBV6-3	CASSPDLYNEQFF	TGTGCCAGCAGCCCGGATCTCTACAATGAGCAGTTCTTC
TRBJ2-1	NA	TRBD2	TRBV20-1	CSANPGLALGGSFNEQFF	TGCAGTGCTAACCCGGGACTAGCTCTAGGGGGGTCCTTCAATGAGCAGTTCTTC
TRBJ2-1	many	NA	TRBV7-9	CASSLVGGPVPNEQFF	TGTGCCAGCAGCTTAGTTGGCGGACCGGTGCCCAATGAGCAGTTCTTC
TRBJ2-1	many	TRBD2	TRBV12-3/TRBV12-4	CASRSSGSLYNEQFF	TGTGCCAGCAGGTCTAGCGGGAGTCTATACAATGAGCAGTTCTTC
TRBJ2-2	NA	TRBD2	TRBV29-1	CSVEEFGLAGVVGELFF	TGCAGCGTTGAAGAATTCGGTCTAGCGGGAGTGGTCGGGGAGCTGTTTTTT
TRBJ2-7	few	NA	TRBV20-1	CSARFKSEQYF	TGCAGTGCTAGATTTAAGTCCGAGCAGTACTTC
TRBJ2-2	many	TRBD2	TRBV12-3/TRBV12-4	CASSFLVSGSVSGELFF	TGTGCCAGCAGTTTTCTCGTTAGCGGGAGTGTAAGCGGGGAGCTGTTTTTT
TRBJ1-1	many	NA	TRBV20-1	CSARAYIGSLNTEAFF	TGCAGTGCTAGAGCTTACATCGGCAGTTTGAACACTGAAGCTTTCTTT
TRBJ2-7	many	NA	TRBV27	CASCLGPPGFGEQYF	TGTGCCAGCTGCCTTGGACCCCCCGGTTTCGGCGAGCAGTACTTC
TRBJ1-1	many	NA	TRBV12-3/TRBV12-4	CASSWPNTEAFF	TGTGCCAGCAGTTGGCCGAACACTGAAGCTTTCTTT